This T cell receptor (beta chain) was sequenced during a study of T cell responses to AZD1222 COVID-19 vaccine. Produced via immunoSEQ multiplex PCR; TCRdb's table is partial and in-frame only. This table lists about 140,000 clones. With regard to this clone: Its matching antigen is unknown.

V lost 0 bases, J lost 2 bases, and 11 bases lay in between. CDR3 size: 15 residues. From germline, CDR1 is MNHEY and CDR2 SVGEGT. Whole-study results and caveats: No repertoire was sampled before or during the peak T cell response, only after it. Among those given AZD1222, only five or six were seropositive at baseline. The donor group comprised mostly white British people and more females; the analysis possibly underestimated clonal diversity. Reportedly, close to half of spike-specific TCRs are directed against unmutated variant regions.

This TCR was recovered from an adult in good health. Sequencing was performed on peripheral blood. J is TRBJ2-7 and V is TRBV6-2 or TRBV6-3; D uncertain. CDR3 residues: CASSYSISDTYEQYF. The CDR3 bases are TGTGCCAGCAGTTACTCGATAAGCGATACCTACGAGCAGTACTTC.